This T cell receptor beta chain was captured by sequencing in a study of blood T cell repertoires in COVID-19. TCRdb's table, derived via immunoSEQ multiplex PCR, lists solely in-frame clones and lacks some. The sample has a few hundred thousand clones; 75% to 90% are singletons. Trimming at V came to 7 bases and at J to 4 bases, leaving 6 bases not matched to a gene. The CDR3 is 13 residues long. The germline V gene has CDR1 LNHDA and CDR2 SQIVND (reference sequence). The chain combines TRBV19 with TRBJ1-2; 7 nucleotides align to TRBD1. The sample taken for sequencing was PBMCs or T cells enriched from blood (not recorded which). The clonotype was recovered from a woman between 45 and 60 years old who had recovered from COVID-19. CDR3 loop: CASNQGVSYGYTF. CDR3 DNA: TGTGCCAGTAACCAGGGGGTTTCCTATGGCTACACCTTC.